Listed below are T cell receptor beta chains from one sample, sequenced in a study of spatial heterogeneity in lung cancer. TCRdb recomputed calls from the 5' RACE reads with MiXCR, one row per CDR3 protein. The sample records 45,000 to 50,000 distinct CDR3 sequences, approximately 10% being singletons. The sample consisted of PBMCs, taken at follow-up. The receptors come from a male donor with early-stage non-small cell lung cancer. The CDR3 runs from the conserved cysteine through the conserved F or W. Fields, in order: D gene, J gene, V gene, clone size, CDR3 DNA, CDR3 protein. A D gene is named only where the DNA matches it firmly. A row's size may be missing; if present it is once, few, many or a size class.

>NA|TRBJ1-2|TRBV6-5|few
TGTGCCAGCAGTTTTTTTACGGGGGGATCTAACTATGGCTACACCTTC
CASSFFTGGSNYGYTF
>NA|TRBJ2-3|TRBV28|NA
TGTGCCAGCAGTTACTCCCAGACACGGCCAGAGGGGACGCAGTATTTT
CASSYSQTRPEGTQYF
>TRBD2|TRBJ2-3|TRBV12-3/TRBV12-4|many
TGTGCCAGCAGTACGGGACTAGCGGGAGTAGGGACAGATACGCAGTATTTT
CASSTGLAGVGTDTQYF
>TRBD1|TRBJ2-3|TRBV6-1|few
TGTGCCAGCAGGACAGGGGCCACAGATACGCAGTATTTT
CASRTGATDTQYF
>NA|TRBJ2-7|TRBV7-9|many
TGTGCCAGCAGCTTAGGGACCTACGAGCAGTACTTC
CASSLGTYEQYF
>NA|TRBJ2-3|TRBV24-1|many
TGTGCCACCAGTGATCTCTCACAGGGAAGTACAGATACGCAGTATTTT
CATSDLSQGSTDTQYF
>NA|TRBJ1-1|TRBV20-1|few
TGCAGTGCTAGGAGGTCTCAGGCGGACACTGAAGCTTTCTTT
CSARRSQADTEAFF
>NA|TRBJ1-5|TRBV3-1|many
TGTGCCAGCAGCCAAGAATGGGGTCAGCCCCAGCATTTT
CASSQEWGQPQHF
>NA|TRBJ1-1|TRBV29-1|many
TGCAGCGTTGTGGCTACCAACACTGAAGCTTTCTTT
CSVVATNTEAFF
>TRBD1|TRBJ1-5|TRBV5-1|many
TGCGCCAGCAGTTACGGGACAGGGCCCAATCAGCCCCAGCATTTT
CASSYGTGPNQPQHF
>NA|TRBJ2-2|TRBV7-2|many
TGTGCCAGCCGCGAGGTGTGGTATAACACCGGGGAGCTGTTTTTT
CASREVWYNTGELFF
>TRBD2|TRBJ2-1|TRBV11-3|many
TGTGCCAGCAGCTGGGGGGCCGGACTAGCGGTTAAGATCTTC
CASSWGAGLAVKIF
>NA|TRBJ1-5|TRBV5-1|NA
TGCGCCAGCAGCCCCGAGCCACAGGGTAGCAATCAGCCCCAGCATTTT
CASSPEPQGSNQPQHF
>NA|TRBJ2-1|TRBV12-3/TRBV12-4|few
TGTGCCAGCAGCCCGGGACTTCGGGGACATGAGCAGTTCTTC
CASSPGLRGHEQFF
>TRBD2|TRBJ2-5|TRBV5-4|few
TGTGCCAGCAGCAGAAGCGGGGGCCGTCAAGAGACCCAGTACTTC
CASSRSGGRQETQYF
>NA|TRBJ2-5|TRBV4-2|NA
TGTGCCAGCAGCCTTTTGGGGCCCGGAGAGACCCAGTACTTC
CASSLLGPGETQYF
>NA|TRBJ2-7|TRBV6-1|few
TGTGCCTACCAGTCCGGGTCTGGCTCCTACGAGCAGTACTTC
CAYQSGSGSYEQYF
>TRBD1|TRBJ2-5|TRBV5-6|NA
TGTGCCAGCTACGGACAGGTCCAAGAGACCCAGTACTTC
CASYGQVQETQYF
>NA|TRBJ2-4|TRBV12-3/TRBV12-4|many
TGTGCCAGCAGTTTAATGGACAGCGAGAAGGACATTCAGTACTTC
CASSLMDSEKDIQYF
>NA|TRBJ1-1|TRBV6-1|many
TGTGCCAGCAGTGAAATGAAGGCCACTGAAGCTTTCTTT
CASSEMKATEAFF
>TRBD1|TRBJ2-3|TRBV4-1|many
TGCGCCAGCAGGAACTCGGACAGGGAGGGCACAGATACGCAGTATTTT
CASRNSDREGTDTQYF
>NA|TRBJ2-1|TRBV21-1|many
TGTGCCAGCAGCAAAAAGGGGGAGTCTCTGAAGTTCTTC
CASSKKGESLKFF
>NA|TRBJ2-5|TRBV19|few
TGTGCCAGTAGTAACCCCCTTTATGAGACCCAGTACTTC
CASSNPLYETQYF
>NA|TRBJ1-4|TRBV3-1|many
TGTGCCAGCAGCCTTACGCCAGGGGCCACTAATGAAAAACTGTTTTTT
CASSLTPGATNEKLFF
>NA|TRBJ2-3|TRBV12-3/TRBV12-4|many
TGTGCCAGCAGTTTGGGGGCCTCTACAGATACGCAGTATTTT
CASSLGASTDTQYF
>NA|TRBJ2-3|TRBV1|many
TGCACCAGCTTAGTCCGGACTAGCGGATACACAGATACGCAGTATTTT
CTSLVRTSGYTDTQYF
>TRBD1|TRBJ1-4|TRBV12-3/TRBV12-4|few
TGTGCCAGCAGTTTGGGACAGGGAAGGAGTGAAAAACTGTTTTTT
CASSLGQGRSEKLFF
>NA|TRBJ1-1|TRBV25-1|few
TGTGCCAGTTCCGAAGGGGCCACTGAAGCTTTCTTT
CASSEGATEAFF
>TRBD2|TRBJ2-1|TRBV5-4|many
TGTGCCAGCAGCTTGTCCATCCCGGGGACTAGCGGGAGTCGGGGTGAGCAGTTCTTC
CASSLSIPGTSGSRGEQFF
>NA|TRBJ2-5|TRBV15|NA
TGTGTCACCAGCAGGCTTGCGGCGACCCAGTACTTC
CVTSRLAATQYF
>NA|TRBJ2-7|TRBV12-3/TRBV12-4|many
TGTGCCAGCAGTTGGTCCGGGAAGCAGTACTTC
CASSWSGKQYF
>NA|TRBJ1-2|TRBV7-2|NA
TGTGCCAGCAGCTTGGACGAGGGCTACACCTTC
CASSLDEGYTF
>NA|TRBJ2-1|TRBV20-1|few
TGCAGTGCTAGGAGTGGTGAGCAGTTCTTC
CSARSGEQFF
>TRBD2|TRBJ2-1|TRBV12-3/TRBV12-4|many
TGTGCCAGCAGAACTAGCGGGAGGGCCTCCTACAATGAGCAGTTCTTC
CASRTSGRASYNEQFF
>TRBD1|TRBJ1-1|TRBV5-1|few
TGCGCCAGCAGCCGGGACAGCTGGAACACTGAAGCTTTCTTT
CASSRDSWNTEAFF
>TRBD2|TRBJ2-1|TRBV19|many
TGTGCCAGTAGTAGCAGGACTAGCGGGACCTACAATGAGCAGTTCTTC
CASSSRTSGTYNEQFF
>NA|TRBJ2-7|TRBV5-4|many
TGTGCCAGCAGCTTGGGGGCAATGGAAGGCGAGCAGTACTTC
CASSLGAMEGEQYF
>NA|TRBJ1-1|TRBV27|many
TGTGCCAGCATCCCGACAGGCCTGAACACTGAAGCTTTCTTT
CASIPTGLNTEAFF
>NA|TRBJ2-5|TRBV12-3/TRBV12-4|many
TGTGCCAGCAGTCCACAGGGTGGTCAAGAGACCCAGTACTTC
CASSPQGGQETQYF
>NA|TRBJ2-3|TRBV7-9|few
TGTGCCAGCAGCTTCCTATTCAGGGGCGGAGATACGCAGTATTTT
CASSFLFRGGDTQYF
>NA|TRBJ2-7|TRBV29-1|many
TGCAGCGGCCTAGCAGACTACGACGAGCAGTACTTC
CSGLADYDEQYF
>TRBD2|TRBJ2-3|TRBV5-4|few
TGTGCCAGCAGCCTTTACTACGGGGGGGGCAACACAGATACGCAGTATTTT
CASSLYYGGGNTDTQYF
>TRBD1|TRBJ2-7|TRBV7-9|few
TGTGCCAGCAGCCCCGGACAGGGAAGAAACTACGAGCAGTACTTC
CASSPGQGRNYEQYF
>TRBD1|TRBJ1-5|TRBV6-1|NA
TGTGCCAGCAGGTCCGGGACAGTGGCGGGGCAGCCCCAGCATTTT
CASRSGTVAGQPQHF
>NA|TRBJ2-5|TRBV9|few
TGTGCCAGCAGCCCGGGACCTACGGGAAGGCAAGAGACCCAGTACTTC
CASSPGPTGRQETQYF
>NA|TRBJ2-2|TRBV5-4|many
TGTGCCAGCAGCTTGACAGGGATCACCGGGGAGCTGTTTTTT
CASSLTGITGELFF
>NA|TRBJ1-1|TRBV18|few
TGTGCCAGCTCACCACGGGAGGTGGCGAACACTGAAGCTTTCTTT
CASSPREVANTEAFF
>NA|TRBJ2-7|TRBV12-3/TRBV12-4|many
TGTGCCAGCAGCCCCTTTCGAGACCCCTCCTACGAGCAGTACTTC
CASSPFRDPSYEQYF
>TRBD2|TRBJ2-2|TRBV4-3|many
TGCGCCAGCAGCCAGGTTACTAGCGGCCCGACCGGGGAGCTGTTTTTT
CASSQVTSGPTGELFF
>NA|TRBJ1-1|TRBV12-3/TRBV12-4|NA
TGTGCCAGCAGGAGGGAGATGAGGGCTTTCTTT
CASRREMRAFF
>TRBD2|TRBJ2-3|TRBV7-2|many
TGTGCCAGCAGCCCTAGCGGGGGGGCCCTAGATACGCAGTATTTT
CASSPSGGALDTQYF
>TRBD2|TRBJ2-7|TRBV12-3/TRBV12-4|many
TGTGCCAGCAGTTTAATGGCGGGAGGGCCTGGGCAGTACTTC
CASSLMAGGPGQYF
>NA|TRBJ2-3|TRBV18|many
TGTGCCAGCTCACCACGGGTGGCCGAAACTTTCACAGATACGCAGTATTTT
CASSPRVAETFTDTQYF